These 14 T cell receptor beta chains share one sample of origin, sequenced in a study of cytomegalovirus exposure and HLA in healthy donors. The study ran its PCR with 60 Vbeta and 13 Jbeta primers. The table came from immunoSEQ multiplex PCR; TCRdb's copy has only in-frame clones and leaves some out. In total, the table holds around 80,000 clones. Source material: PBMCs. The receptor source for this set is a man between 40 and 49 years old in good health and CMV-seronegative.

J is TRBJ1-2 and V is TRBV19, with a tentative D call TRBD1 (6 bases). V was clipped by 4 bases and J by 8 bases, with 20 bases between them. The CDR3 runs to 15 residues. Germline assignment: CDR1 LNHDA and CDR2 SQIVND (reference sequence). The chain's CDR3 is CASSTTGLGSGGYTF. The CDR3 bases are TGTGCCAGTAGTACCACAGGGTTAGGCTCGGGCGGCTACACCTTC.

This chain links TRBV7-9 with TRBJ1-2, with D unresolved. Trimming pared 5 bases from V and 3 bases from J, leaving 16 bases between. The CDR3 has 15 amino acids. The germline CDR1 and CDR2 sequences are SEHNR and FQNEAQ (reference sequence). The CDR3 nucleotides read TGTGCCAGCAGCGTTACGGCGGGGAGTCACTATGGCTACACCTTC. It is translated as CASSVTAGSHYGYTF.

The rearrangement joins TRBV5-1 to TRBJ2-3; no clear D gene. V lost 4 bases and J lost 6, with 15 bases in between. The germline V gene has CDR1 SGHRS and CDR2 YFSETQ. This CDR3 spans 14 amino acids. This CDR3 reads CASSAKPFADTQYF. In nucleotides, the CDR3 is TGCGCCAGCAGCGCCAAGCCCTTTGCGGATACGCAGTATTTT.

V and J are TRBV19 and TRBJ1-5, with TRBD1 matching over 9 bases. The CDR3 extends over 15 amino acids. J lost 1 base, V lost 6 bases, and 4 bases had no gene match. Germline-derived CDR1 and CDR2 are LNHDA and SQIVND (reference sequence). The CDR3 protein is CASRWDRASNQPQHF. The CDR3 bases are TGTGCCAGTAGGTGGGACAGGGCCAGCAATCAGCCCCAGCATTTT.

The CDR3 loop is CASSSTPPDFSGNTIYF. As DNA, the CDR3 is TGTGCCAGCAGCTCTACCCCCCCGGACTTCTCTGGAAACACCATATATTTT. This chain joins TRBV7-9 and TRBJ1-3, with D hard to call. The germline V gene has CDR1 SEHNR and CDR2 FQNEAQ (reference sequence). Trimming stripped 4 bases from V and 0 bases from J, with 16 bases between. The CDR3 sequence is 17 residues long.

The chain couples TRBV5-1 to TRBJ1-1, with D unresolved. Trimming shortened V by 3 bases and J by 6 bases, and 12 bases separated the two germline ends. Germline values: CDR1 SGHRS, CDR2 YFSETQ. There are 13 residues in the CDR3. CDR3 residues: CASSYSSFSEAFF. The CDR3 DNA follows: TGCGCCAGCAGCTATTCTTCGTTTTCTGAAGCTTTCTTT.

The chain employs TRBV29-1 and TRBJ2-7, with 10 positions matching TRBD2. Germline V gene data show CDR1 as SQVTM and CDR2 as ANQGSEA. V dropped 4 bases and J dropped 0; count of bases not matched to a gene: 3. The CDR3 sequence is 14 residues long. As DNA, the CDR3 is TGCAGCGTTGCCGGGACTAGCGCCTCCTACGAGCAGTACTTC. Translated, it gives CSVAGTSASYEQYF.

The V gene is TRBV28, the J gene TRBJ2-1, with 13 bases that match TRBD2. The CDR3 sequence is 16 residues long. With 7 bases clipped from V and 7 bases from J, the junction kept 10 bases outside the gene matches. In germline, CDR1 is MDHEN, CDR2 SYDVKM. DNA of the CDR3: TGTGCCAGCACCTCACTAGCGGGAGGGCCGGAGAATGAGCAGTTCTTC. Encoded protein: CASTSLAGGPENEQFF.

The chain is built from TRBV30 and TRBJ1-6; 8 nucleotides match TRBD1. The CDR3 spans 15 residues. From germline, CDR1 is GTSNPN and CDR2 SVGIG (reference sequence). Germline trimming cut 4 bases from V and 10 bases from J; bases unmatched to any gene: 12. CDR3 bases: TGTGCCTGGACCAGGACAGGGCTAGTGGAGTCACCCCTCCACTTT. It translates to CAWTRTGLVESPLHF.

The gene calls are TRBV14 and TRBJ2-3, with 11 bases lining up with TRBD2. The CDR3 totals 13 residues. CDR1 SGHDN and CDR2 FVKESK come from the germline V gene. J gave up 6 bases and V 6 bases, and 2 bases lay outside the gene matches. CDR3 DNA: TGTGCCAGCAGTGGGACTAGCGGTGATACGCAGTATTTT. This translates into CASSGTSGDTQYF.

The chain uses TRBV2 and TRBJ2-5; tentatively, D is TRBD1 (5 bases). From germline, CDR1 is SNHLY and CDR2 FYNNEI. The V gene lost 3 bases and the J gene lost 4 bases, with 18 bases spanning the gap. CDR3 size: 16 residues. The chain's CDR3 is CASSDWGLSSVETQYF. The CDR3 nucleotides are TGTGCCAGCAGTGACTGGGGCCTATCAAGCGTAGAGACCCAGTACTTC.

This CDR3 is CASSSSHEQFF. Here the CDR3 DNA reads TGCGCCAGCAGTTCCTCCCATGAGCAGTTCTTC. The chain couples TRBV10-2 to TRBJ2-1; no definite D call. There are 11 residues in the CDR3. The V end was cut by 5 bases, the J end by 8 bases, with 7 bases between. Germline CDR1 WSHSY, CDR2 SAAADI.

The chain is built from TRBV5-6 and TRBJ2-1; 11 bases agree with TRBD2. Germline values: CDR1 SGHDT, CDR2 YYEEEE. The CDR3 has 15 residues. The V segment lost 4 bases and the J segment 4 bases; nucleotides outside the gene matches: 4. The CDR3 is CASSLGLAVYNEQFF. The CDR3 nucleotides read TGTGCCAGCAGCCTGGGACTAGCGGTTTACAATGAGCAGTTCTTC. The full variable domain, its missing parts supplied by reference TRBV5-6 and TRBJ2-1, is DAGVTQSPTHLIKTRGQQVTLRCSPKSGHDTVSWYQQALGQGPQFIFQYYEEEERQRGNFPDRFSGHQFPNYSSELNVNALLLGDSALYLCASSLGLAVYNEQFFGPGTRLTVL.

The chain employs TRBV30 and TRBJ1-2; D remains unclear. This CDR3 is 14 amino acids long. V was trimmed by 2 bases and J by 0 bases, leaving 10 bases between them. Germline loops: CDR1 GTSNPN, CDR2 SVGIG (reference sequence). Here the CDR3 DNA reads TGTGCCTGGAGTCTTGAGCCTACTAACTATGGCTACACCTTC. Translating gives CAWSLEPTNYGYTF.